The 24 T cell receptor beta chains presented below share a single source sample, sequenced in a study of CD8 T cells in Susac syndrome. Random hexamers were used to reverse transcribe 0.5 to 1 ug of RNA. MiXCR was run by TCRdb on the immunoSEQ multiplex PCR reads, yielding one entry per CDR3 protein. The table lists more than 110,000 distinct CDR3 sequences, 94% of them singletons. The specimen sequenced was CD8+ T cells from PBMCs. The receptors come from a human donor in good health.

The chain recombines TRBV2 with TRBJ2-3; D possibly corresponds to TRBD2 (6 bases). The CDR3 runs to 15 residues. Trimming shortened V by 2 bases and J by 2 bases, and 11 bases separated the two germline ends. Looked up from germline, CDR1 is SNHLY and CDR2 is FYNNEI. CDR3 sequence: CASSEMGLPTDTQYF. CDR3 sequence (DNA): TGTGCCAGCAGTGAAATGGGACTCCCCACAGATACGCAGTATTTT.

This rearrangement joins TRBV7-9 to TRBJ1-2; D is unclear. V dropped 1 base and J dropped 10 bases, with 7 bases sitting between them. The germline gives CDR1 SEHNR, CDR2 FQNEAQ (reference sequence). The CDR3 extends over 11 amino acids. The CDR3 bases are TGTGCCAGCAGCTTAGGACCGGACTACACCTTC. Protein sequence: CASSLGPDYTF.

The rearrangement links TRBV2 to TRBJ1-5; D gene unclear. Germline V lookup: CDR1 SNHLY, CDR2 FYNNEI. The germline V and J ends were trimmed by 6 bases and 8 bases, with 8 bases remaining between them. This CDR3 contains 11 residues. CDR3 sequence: CASRFIEPQHF. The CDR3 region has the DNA TGTGCCAGCAGATTCATTGAGCCCCAGCATTTT.

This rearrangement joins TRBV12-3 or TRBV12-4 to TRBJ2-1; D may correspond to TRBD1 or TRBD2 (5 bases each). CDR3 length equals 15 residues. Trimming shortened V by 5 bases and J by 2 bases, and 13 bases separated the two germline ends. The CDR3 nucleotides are TGTGCCAGCAGTGGGGACCCTAACCCCTACAATGAGCAGTTCTTC. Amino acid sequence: CASSGDPNPYNEQFF.

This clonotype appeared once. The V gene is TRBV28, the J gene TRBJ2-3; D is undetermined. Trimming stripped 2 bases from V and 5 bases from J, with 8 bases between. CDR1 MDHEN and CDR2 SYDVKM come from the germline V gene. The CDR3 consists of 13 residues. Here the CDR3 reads CASSLGLVDTQYF. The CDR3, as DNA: TGTGCCAGCAGTTTAGGTCTCGTAGATACGCAGTATTTT.

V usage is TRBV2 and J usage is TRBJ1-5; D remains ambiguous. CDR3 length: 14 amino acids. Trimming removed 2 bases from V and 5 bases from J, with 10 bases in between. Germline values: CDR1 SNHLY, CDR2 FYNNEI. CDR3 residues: CASSESGVDQPQHF. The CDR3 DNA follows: TGTGCCAGCAGTGAATCTGGGGTAGATCAGCCCCAGCATTTT.

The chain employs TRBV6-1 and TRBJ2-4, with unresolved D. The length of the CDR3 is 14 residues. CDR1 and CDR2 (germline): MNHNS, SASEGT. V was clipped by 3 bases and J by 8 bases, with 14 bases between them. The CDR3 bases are TGTGCCAGCAGTGAGGGTTGGATTCGGGACATTCAGTACTTC. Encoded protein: CASSEGWIRDIQYF.

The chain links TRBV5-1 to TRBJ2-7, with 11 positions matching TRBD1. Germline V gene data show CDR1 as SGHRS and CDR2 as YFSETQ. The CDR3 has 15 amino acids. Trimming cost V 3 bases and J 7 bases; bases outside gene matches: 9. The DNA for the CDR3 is TGCGCCAGCAGCTCCGGACAGGGGGCGCCCGGGGAGCAGTACTTC. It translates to CASSSGQGAPGEQYF.

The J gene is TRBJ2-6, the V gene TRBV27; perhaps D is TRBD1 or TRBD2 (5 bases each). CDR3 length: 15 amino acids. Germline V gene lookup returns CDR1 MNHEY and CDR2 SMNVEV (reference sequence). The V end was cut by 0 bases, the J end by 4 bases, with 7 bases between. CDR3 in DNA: TGTGCCAGCAGTTTATCAGGGGACGGGGCCAACGTCCTGACTTTC. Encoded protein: CASSLSGDGANVLTF. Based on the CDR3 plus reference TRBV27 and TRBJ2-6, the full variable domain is EAQVTQNPRYLITVTGKKLTVTCSQNMNHEYMSWYRQDPGLGLRQIYYSMNVEVTDKGDVPEGYKVSRKEKRNFPLILESPSPNQTSLYFCASSLSGDGANVLTFGAGSRLTVL.

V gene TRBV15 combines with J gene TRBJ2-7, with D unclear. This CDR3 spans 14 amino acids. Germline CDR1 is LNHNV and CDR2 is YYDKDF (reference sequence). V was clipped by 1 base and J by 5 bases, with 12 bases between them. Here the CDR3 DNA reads TGTGCCACCAGCAGAGTATCCGGGCTAGACGAGCAGTACTTC. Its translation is CATSRVSGLDEQYF.

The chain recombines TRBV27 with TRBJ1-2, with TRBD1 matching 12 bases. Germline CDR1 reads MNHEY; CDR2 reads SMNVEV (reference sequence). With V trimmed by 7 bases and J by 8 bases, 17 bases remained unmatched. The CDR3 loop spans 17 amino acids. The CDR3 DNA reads TGTGCCAGCAACCCCGGCGGGACAGGGGGCGTAGGGAAGGGCTACACCTTC. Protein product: CASNPGGTGGVGKGYTF.

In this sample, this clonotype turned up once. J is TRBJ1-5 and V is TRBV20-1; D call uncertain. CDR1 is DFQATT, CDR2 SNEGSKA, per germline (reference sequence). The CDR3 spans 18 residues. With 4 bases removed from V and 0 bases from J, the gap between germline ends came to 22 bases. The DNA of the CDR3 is TGCAGTGCTACCCCCACCCTGGCAGCATCATATAGCAATCAGCCCCAGCATTTT. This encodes CSATPTLAASYSNQPQHF.

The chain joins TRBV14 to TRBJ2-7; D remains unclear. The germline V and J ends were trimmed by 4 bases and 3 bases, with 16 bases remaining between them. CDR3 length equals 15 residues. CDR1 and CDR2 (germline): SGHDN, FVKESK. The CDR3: CASSPEQVIDYEQYF. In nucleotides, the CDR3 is TGTGCCAGCAGCCCCGAGCAGGTTATTGACTACGAGCAGTACTTC. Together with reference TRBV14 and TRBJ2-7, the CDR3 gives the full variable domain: EAGVTQFPSHSVIEKGQTVTLRCDPISGHDNLYWYRRVMGKEIKFLLHFVKESKQDESGMPNNRFLAERTGGTYSTLKVQPAELEDSGVYFCASSPEQVIDYEQYFGPGTRLTVT.

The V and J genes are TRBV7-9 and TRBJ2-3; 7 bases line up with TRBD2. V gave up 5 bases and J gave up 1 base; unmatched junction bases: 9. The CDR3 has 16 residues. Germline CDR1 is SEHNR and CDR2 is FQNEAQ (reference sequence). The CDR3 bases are TGTGCCAGCAGCACCCTGGCGGGAGCAGGCACAGATACGCAGTATTTT. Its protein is CASSTLAGAGTDTQYF.

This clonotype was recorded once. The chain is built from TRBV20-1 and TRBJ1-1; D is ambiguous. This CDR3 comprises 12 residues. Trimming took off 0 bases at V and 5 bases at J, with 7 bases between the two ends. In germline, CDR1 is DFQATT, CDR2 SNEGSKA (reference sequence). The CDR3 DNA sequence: TGCAGTGCTAGAGATCGTTGGACTGAAGCTTTCTTT. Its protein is CSARDRWTEAFF.

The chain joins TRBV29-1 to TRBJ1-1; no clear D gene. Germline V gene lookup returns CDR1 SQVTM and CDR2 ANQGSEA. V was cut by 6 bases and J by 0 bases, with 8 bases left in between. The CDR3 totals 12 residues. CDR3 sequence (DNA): TGCAGCGTCGACGTCATGAACACTGAAGCTTTCTTT. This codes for CSVDVMNTEAFF.

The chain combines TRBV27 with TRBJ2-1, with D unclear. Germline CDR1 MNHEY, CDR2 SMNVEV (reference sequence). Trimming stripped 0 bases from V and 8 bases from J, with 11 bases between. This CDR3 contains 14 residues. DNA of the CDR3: TGTGCCAGCAGTTTATCGAAAGGGTTCTATGAGCAGTTCTTC. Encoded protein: CASSLSKGFYEQFF.

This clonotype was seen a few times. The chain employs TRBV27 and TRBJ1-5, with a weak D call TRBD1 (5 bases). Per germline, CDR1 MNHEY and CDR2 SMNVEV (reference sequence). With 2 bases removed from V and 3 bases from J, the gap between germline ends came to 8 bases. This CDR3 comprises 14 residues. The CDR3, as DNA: TGTGCCAGCAGTTTAGCAGGGCACAATCAGCCCCAGCATTTT. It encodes CASSLAGHNQPQHF.

The CDR3: CASSVGASLNEQFF. DNA of the CDR3: TGTGCCAGCAGCGTAGGTGCGTCCCTCAATGAGCAGTTCTTC. The V call is TRBV9, the J call TRBJ2-1; D gene unclear. Germline V CDR1 and CDR2: SGDLS, YYNGEE. This CDR3 has 14 amino acids. V dropped 0 bases and J dropped 6 bases, with 10 bases sitting between them.

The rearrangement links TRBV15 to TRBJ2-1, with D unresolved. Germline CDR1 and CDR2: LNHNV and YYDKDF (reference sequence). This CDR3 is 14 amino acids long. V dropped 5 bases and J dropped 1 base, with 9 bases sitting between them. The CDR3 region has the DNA TGTGCCACCAGCCCCGAGTCGTCCTACAATGAGCAGTTCTTC. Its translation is CATSPESSYNEQFF. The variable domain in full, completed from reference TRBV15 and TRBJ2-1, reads DAMVIQNPRYQVTQFGKPVTLSCSQTLNHNVMYWYQQKSSQAPKLLFHYYDKDFNNEADTPDNFQSRRPNTSFCFLDIRSPGLGDTAMYLCATSPESSYNEQFFGPGTRLTVL.

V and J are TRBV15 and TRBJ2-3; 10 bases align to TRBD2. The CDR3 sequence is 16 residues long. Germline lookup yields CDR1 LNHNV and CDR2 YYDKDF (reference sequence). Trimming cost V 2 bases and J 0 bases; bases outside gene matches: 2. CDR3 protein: CATSRLAGASTDTQYF. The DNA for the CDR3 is TGTGCCACCAGCAGACTAGCGGGAGCCAGCACAGATACGCAGTATTTT.

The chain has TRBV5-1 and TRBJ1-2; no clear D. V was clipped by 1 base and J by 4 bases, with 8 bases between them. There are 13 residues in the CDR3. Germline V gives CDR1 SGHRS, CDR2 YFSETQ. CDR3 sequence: CASSLTRSYGYTF. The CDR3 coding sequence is TGCGCCAGCAGCTTGACCAGGAGCTATGGCTACACCTTC.

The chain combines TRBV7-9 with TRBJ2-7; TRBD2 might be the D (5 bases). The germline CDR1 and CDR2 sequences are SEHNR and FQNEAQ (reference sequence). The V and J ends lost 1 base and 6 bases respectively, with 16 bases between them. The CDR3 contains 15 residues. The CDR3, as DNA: TGTGCCAGCAGCTTAGGTGTGGGAGAGGAATTCGAGCAGTACTTC. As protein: CASSLGVGEEFEQYF.

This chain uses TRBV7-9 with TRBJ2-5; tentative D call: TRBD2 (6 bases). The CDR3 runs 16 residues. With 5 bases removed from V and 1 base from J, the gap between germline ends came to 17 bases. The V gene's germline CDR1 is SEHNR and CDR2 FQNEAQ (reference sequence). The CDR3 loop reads CASSRTAGRFQETQYF. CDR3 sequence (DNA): TGTGCCAGCAGCCGCACCGCAGGGAGGTTCCAAGAGACCCAGTACTTC.